Sequencing of this TCR beta chain was carried out in a study of cytomegalovirus exposure and HLA in healthy donors (dated by TCRdb to about 2017). Study-wide context: An earlier analysis of under 600 of the donors reported 250 to 300 Gb of sequence data and some 100 million unique TCR beta sequences from roughly 200 million T cells. An early release that covered 640 HLA-typed donors contained approximately 300 gigabases of sequencing data and about 93 million unique TCR sequences. The genetic ancestry cluster associated with self-reported Caucasian donors included roughly 84% of the 398 genotyped donors. The aim of the study was to test whether cataloging public T cell receptors could identify signatures of past pathogen exposure. The study used immunosequencing to profile the T cell repertoires of approximately 640 subjects and linked those repertoires to cytomegalovirus serostatus. Besides the first cohort of 500 to 700 subjects, a separate validation cohort made up of 120 different subjects was used. To predict cytomegalovirus infection status, the study brought together high-throughput TCR immunosequencing, statistical association of individual TCRs with disease status, and machine learning. A later analysis re-examined previously published TCR beta repertoires from hundreds of donors and added high-resolution HLA genotyping to investigate patterns of TCR occurrence. Rather than drawing on any new phenotypic data, the later analysis identified candidate immune exposures from TCR beta sequences and the way those sequences occurred across donors. An earlier analysis of several hundred of the donors applied high-throughput TCR beta sequencing to assess whether each TCR beta V gene segment acted as functional or pseudogenic. Donor age, sex, ethnicity and CMV serostatus were collected together with the repertoire data. In a later genetic analysis, genome-wide SNP genotypes for about three fifths of the roughly 670 donors were used, and that subset was treated as a discovery cohort. All discovery cohort repertoires had been generated using a single sequencing platform. HLA typing covered class I and class II loci at four-digit resolution. Typing coverage differed by locus: A, B, C, DRB1 and DQB1 were typed in about 629-640 donors, DQA1 in roughly 510, DPA1 in some 570, and DPB1 in approximately 450. Because of strong linkage in the cohort, roughly five DR-DQ haplotypes were treated as single units for association and clustering. Among 398 genotyped donors of the cohort, an average of around 240,000 unique TCR beta nucleotide sequences were sequenced per donor, roughly 18% of them non-productive. Summary of the overall study and its limitations: Roughly uniform sequencing depth across donors was assumed in presence/absence analyses, although this assumption may not hold. A further reported finding was that TCR beta sequences accurately predicted the HLA-A and HLA-B alleles for most subjects in the first cohort. A cluster of highly shared sequence variants was judged likely to represent a technical artifact of the sequencing pipeline. An association between a missense DCLRE1C variant and V-gene and J-gene trimming of TCR beta chains was found in a later genetic analysis and replicated in an independent cohort. Because counts were too low, fewer than 20 rarely observed V segments, including chromosome 9 orphons, were excluded from the earlier analysis of a few hundred of the donors. Because HLA typing was missing for some donors at each locus, association tests included only the typed subset. It was suggested by the authors that the approach could potentially be generalized to other disease states and immunological phenotypes. CMV serostatus was the only immune exposure information available for the cohort. The 87-base-pair reads could not distinguish some IMGT-functional V segments, including TRBV6-2 and TRBV6-3, so those segments were excluded. Only TCR beta chains were sequenced in this cohort, and the absence of alpha or paired-chain data limited detectable features. A later analysis associated around 16,000 TCR beta sequences with specific HLA alleles at a false discovery rate of 0.05. When HLA alleles, especially DR and DQ, strongly co-occurred, attributing TCR associations to individual alleles was difficult. Correlated functional status among segregating V segments might reflect linkage disequilibrium, but an unknown experimental factor could not be ruled out. A later analysis found that TCR association rates varied across HLA loci, with DRB1 alleles showing the most associated TCRs and HLA-C alleles the fewest. In a later analysis, several top co-occurrence clusters were reported to appear linked to parvovirus B19, influenza, CMV and Epstein-Barr virus. Broadly in line with IMGT annotations, most TCR beta V segments showed up in productive rearrangements about 87% or about 30% of the time in an earlier analysis of around 550 of the donors. In a later genetic analysis, fewer N-insertions in productive TCRs were reported among donors in an Asian-associated ancestry cluster than the roughly 700-donor mean. A later analysis found that most CMV-associated TCR beta chains appeared HLA-restricted, with HLA associations seemingly driven largely by CMV exposure. Most TCR sequences were seen in very few donors, while some public TCRs were found in many individuals. The study gave a list of more than 150 TCR beta chains associated with cytomegalovirus. In both the original and validation cohorts, the classifier was reported to diagnose cytomegalovirus status with high specificity and sensitivity. Three of the identified cytomegalovirus-associated TCR beta chains were confirmed in vitro to be specific for cytomegalovirus antigens. In a later analysis, HLA-associated TCR beta chains showed more clonal expansion and lower generation probabilities than non-associated chains that were equally common.

This clone is a singleton in its sample. There is no known antigen for this receptor. No base quality information exists; no much larger clone differs at one position. The cohort was made up of approximately 700 healthy bone marrow donors. At the time of sampling, all cohort members were nominally healthy, though unrecorded immune exposures were likely present. The donor was CMV seropositive and belonged to the group of more than 250 seropositive cohort members. A peripheral blood sample was collected from each donor, and TCR beta sequencing was performed on peripheral blood mononuclear cells. The Qiagen DNeasy Blood Extraction Kit was used to extract genomic DNA from the blood cell samples. The germline V gene sets CDR1 to LGHNA and CDR2 to YSLEER. The CDR3, cysteine through phenylalanine, is 17 amino acids long. Of the read, only the CDR3 DNA is kept; its 51 bases are in frame from base 1. The V and J ends are trimmed by 4 bases and 4 bases, leaving 22 bases between them.

Preparation of the library involved the immunoSEQ multiplex PCR assay. For the multiplex PCR, a mixture combining 60 forward primers for TCR Vbeta segments and 13 reverse primers for TCR Jbeta segments was used. A multiplex PCR assay on genomic DNA amplified the CDR3 region of rearranged TCR beta genes. Amplified TCR beta libraries were sequenced as 87-base-pair reads on the Illumina HiSeq System. The source study handled its data this way. In a later analysis, roughly 80 million unique TCR beta chains were counted across the 650 to 700 repertoires, and roughly 11 million of these chains were shared by at least two donors. Raw reads were error-corrected and collapsed into unique sequences with a nearest-neighbor algorithm that merged closely related sequences to remove PCR and sequencing errors. Alignment of CDR3 sequences to IMGT reference sequences was used to assign V, D and J gene segments. For a sequence to be retained, a match of at least six nucleotides to both a V gene segment and a J gene segment was required. A rearrangement was called productive if the CDR3 had no stop codons and remained in frame with V and J, and every other rearrangement was called non-productive. CDR3 was defined by IMGT convention, running from the second conserved V-encoded cysteine to the conserved J-encoded phenylalanine. The earlier analysis of approximately 590 of the donors excluded any sequence lacking an unambiguous match to a single V gene segment. In an earlier analysis of about 590 of the donors, a V segment was called functional when productive rearrangements were above 56.7%, and segregating when the standard deviation between donors exceeded 5%. To diagnose cytomegalovirus status from the catalog of TCR beta chain sequences, a statistical classification framework was built. A later analysis assigned V and J genes by comparing TCR nucleotide sequences with IMGT/GENE-DB human TR gene sequences. In a later analysis, CDR3 sequences and most-parsimonious VDJ recombination scenarios were assigned using the TCRdist pipeline. In a later analysis, every TCR beta chain was defined by the combination of its CDR3 amino acid sequence and its V-gene family, and reads without a unique V-gene family were dropped. To address suspected cross-contamination and a sequencing artifact, a later analysis removed over 500 highly shared, low-generation-probability nucleotide sequences. In a later analysis, a clonal expansion index was calculated for each public chain from normalized within-repertoire ranks of inferred template counts. In a later analysis, generation probabilities were computed using a VDJ recombination model fitted to out-of-frame rearrangements, and the results were checked against IGoR. In a later analysis, hypergeometric tests were used to score TCR-TCR, TCR-HLA and TCR-CMV co-occurrence, with a repertoire-size bias correction applied to TCR pairs. In a later analysis, false discovery rates were estimated by permuting HLA or CMV assignments 20 times. In a later analysis, co-occurring TCRs were grouped using DBSCAN, with TCRdist sequence similarity added in when clustering inside HLA-allele-positive subsets. Co-occurrence clustering excluded repertoires with fewer than 30,000 or more than 120,000 public chains, plus five with anomalous nucleotide sharing. This immuneACCESS table, as held by TCRdb, lists in-frame sequences with V and J called but not all clones. Of the missing ones, under half trace to an unresolved V gene in checked studies; the others have no known cause. The V and J calls and clone size were taken over from that table, and D and trimming were inferred from the DNA. The sample table shows roughly 80,000 clones, and around 65% are seen once. Together, the top ten hold roughly 5.2% of the sample.

The sample was PBMCs. The TCR was taken from a man aged 60-69 years in good health and CMV-seropositive. Recombination linked TRBV4-3 to TRBJ1-2; TRBD1 is a possible D gene, resting on 6 matching bases. Here is the DNA: TGCGCCAGCAGCCCAACCCTGGGGGGGGGCGCGCGCTATGGCTACACCTTC. The translation is CASSPTLGGGARYGYTF.